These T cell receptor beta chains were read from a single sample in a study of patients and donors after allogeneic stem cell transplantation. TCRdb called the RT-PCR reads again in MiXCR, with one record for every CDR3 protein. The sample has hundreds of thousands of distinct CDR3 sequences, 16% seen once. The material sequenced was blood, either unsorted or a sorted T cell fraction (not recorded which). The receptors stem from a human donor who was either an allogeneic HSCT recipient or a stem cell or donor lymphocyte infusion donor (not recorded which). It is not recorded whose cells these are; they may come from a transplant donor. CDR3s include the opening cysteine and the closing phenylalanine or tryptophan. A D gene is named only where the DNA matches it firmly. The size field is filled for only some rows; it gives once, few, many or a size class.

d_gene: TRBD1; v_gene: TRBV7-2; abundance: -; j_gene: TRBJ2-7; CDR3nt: TGTGCCAGCAGCTTGGGGACAGGGATGTACGAGCAGTACTTC; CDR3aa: CASSLGTGMYEQYF
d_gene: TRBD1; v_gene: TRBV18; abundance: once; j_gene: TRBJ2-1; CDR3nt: TGTGCCAGCTCACTAACGTTAACAGGGGGTAATGAGCAGTTCTTC; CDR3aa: CASSLTLTGGNEQFF
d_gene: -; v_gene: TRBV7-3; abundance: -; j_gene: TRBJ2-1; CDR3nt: TGTGCCAGCAGCCTACGTACAGGGGGGGCTGAGCAGTTCTTC; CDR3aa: CASSLRTGGAEQFF
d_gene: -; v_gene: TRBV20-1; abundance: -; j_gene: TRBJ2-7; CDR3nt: TGCAGTGCTAGACATCAGGACAGAAAAGCCTACGAGCAGTACTTC; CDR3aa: CSARHQDRKAYEQYF
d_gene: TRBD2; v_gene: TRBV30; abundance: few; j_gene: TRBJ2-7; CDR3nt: TGTGCCTGGAGTGTCGGGGGGTACTACGAGCAGTACTTC; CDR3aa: CAWSVGGYYEQYF
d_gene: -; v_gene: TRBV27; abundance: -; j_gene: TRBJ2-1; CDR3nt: TGTGCCAGCACCCCCCGGGGGCGGGTCAATGAGCAGTTCTTC; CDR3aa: CASTPRGRVNEQFF
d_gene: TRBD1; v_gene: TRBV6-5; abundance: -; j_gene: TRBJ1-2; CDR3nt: TGTGCCAGCAGTTACCGACAGGGCAGTAACTATGGCTACACCTTC; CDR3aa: CASSYRQGSNYGYTF
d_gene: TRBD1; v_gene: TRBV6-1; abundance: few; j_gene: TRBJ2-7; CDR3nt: TGTGCCAGCGGGGACAGGGGCCCCTCGGAGCAGTACTTC; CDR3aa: CASGDRGPSEQYF
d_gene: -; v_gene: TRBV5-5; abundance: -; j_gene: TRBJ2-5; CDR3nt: TGTGCCAGCAGCTTGGGGGACGGGCTTCTATCACAAGAGACCCAGTACTTC; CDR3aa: CASSLGDGLLSQETQYF
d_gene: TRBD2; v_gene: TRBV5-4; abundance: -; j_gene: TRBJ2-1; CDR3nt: TGTGCCAGCAGCCCCCTGGGACTAGCGGGACTCAATGAGCAGTTCTTC; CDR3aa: CASSPLGLAGLNEQFF
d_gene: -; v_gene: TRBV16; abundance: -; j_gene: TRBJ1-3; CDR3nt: TGTGCCAGCAGCCCAAGGGGGAAGGCCGGAAACACCATATATTTT; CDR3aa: CASSPRGKAGNTIYF
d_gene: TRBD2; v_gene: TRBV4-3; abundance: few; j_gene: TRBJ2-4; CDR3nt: TGCGCCAGCAGCCAAGATCGGGCTAGCGGGGGGCCCCCTTCTAAAAACATTCAGTACTTC; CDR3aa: CASSQDRASGGPPSKNIQYF
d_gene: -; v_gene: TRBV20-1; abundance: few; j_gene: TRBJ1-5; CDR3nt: TGCAGTGCTTCCCTTAGACAGTATAATCAGCCCCAGCATTTT; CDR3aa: CSASLRQYNQPQHF
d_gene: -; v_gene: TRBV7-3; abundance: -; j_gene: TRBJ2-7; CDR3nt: TGTGCCAGCAGCTTTAGATCGGGACTCCCCTACGAGCAGTACTTC; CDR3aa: CASSFRSGLPYEQYF
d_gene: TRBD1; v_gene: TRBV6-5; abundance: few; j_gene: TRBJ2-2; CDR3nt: TGTGCCAGCAGTTACCCCACAGGGGGTAGCACCGGGGAGCTGTTTTTT; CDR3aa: CASSYPTGGSTGELFF
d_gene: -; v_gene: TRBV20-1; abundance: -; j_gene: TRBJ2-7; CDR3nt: TGCAGTCCTAGTCAGGGGAACCCCTACGAGCAGTACTTC; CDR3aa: CSPSQGNPYEQYF
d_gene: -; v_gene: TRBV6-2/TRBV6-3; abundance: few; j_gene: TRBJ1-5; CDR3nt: TGTGCCAGCAGTGCCCGCCGGACGGCCTACAATCAGCCCCAGCATTTT; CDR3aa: CASSARRTAYNQPQHF
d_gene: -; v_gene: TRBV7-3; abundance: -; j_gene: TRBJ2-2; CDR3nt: TGTGCCAGCAGCTTAAGCCTACTCGGGGGACCGAACACCGGGGAGCTGTTTTTT; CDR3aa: CASSLSLLGGPNTGELFF
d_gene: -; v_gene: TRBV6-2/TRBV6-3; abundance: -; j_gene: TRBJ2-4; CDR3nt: TGTGCCAGCAGAGACTTTCGGGTCAAAAACATTCAGTACTTC; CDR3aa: CASRDFRVKNIQYF
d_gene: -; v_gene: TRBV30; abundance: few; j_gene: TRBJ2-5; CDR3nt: TGTGCCTGGAGTAACCTCGTGGGTTTACGGGAGACCCAGTACTTC; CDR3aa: CAWSNLVGLRETQYF
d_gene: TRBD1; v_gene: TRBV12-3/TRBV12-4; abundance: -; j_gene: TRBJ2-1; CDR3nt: TGTGCCAGCAGAGCCACAGGGGCCGGCTACAATGAGCAGTTCTTC; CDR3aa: CASRATGAGYNEQFF
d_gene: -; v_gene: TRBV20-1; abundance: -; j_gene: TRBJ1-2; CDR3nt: TGCAGTGCTAGAGCCGGACTCACTAACTATGGCTACACCTTC; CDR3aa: CSARAGLTNYGYTF
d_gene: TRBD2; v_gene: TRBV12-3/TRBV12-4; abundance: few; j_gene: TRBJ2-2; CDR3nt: TGTGCCAGCAGCCCTCGGCGGACTAGTATCACCGGGGAGCTGTTTTTT; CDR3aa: CASSPRRTSITGELFF
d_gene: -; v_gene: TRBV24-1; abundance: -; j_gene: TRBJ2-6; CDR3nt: TGTGCCACCAGTGACAAGACAGTGTCTGGGGCCAACGTCCTGACTTTC; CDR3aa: CATSDKTVSGANVLTF
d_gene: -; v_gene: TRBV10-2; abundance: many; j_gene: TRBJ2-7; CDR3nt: TGCGCCAGCAGTGGAGGGCTAGCCAACTCCTACGAGCAGTACTTC; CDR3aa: CASSGGLANSYEQYF
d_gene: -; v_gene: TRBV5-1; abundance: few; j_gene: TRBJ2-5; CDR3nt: TGCGCCAGCAGCTTGAAGGTTGAGAGAATCCAAGAGACCCAGTACTTC; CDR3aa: CASSLKVERIQETQYF
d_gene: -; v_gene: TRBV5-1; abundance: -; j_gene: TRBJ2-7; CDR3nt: TGCGCCAGCAGCTTTGCAGGGAGCTCCTACGAGCAGTACTTC; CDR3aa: CASSFAGSSYEQYF
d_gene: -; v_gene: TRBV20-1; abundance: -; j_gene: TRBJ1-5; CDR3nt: TGCAGTGGAAGAAAGAAAAGGTATAGCAATCAGCCCCAGCATTTT; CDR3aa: CSGRKKRYSNQPQHF
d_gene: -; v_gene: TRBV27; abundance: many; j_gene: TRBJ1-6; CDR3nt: TGTGCCAGCAGTTTTCGGGGTGAAGGTTCACCCCTCCACTTT; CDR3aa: CASSFRGEGSPLHF
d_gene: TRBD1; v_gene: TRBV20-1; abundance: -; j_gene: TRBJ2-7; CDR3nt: TGCAGTGCTTGGGACAGACCCTTCTACGAGCAGTACTTC; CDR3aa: CSAWDRPFYEQYF
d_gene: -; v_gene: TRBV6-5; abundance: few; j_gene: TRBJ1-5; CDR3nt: TGTGCCAGCAGTTACTCAAGGAACAGGAATGAGCCCCAGCATTTT; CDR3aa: CASSYSRNRNEPQHF
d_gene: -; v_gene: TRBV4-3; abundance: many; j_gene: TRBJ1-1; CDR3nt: TGCGCCAGCAGCCAAGACGGGGTGGTGACTGAAGCTTTCTTT; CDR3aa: CASSQDGVVTEAFF
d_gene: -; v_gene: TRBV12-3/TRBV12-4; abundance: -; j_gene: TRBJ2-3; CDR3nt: TGTGCCAGCAGTAAAGGAGCGCGAAACACAGATACGCAGTATTTT; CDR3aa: CASSKGARNTDTQYF
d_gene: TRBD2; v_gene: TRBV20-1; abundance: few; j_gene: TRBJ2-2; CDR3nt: TGCAGTGCTAGCGGGAGGGACACCGGGGAGCTGTTTTTT; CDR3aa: CSASGRDTGELFF
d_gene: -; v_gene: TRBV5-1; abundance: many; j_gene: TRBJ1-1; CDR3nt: TGCGCCAGCAGCGCGGACCTGGGCACTGAAGCTTTCTTT; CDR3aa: CASSADLGTEAFF
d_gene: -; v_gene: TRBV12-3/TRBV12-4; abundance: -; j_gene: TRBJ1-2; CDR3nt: TGTGCCAGCAGTCTACCGGGACACTATGGCTACACCTTC; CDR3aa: CASSLPGHYGYTF
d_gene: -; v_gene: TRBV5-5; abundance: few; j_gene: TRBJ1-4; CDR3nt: TGTGCCAGCAGCCCCGGGACCCGAAATGAAAAACTGTTTTTT; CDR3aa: CASSPGTRNEKLFF
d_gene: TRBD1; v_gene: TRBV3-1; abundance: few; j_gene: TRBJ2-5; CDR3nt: TGTGCCAGCAGCCAGGGGGACAGGGACTTTCAAGAGACCCAGTACTTC; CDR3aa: CASSQGDRDFQETQYF
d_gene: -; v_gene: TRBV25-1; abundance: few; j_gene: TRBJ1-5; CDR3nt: TGTGCCAGCAGTGAACCAAATCAGCCCCAGCATTTT; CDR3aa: CASSEPNQPQHF
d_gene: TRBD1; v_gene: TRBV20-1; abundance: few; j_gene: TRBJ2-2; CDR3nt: TGCAGTGCTAGGACAGGGCGAACCGGGGAGCTGTTTTTT; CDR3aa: CSARTGRTGELFF
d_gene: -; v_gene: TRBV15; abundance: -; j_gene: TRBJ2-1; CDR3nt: TGTGCCACCAGCAGGTACGGGAGAGTTTACAATGAGCAGTTCTTC; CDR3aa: CATSRYGRVYNEQFF
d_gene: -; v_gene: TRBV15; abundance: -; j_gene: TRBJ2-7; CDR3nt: TGTGCCACCAGCATGGGGTTATCCTACGAGCAGTACTTC; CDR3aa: CATSMGLSYEQYF
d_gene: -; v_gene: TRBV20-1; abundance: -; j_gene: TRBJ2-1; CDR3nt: TGCAGTGCGCGTAGTATGAGGGAGGAGGGCAATGAGCAGTTCTTC; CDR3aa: CSARSMREEGNEQFF
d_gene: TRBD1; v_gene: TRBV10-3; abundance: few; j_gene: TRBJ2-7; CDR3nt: TGTGCCATCAGTCCGGGACAGGGGCCCTACGAGCAGTACTTC; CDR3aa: CAISPGQGPYEQYF
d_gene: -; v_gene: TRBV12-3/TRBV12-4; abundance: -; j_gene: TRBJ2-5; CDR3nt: TGTGCCAGCAGTTACGGAAGGCTAGCGTCACAAGAGACCCAGTACTTC; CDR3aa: CASSYGRLASQETQYF
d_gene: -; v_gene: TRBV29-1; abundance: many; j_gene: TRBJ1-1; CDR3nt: TGCAGCGTTGTGGGGGGCCGGCTGGCTTTCTTT; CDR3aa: CSVVGGRLAFF
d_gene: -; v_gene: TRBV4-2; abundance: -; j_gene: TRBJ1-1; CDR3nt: TGTGCCAGCAGCCAAGAAGGGCAGCAGAACACTGAAGCTTTCTTT; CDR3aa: CASSQEGQQNTEAFF
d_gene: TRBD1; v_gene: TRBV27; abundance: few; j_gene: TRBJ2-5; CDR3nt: TGTGCCAGCAGTCAGCCGGGACAGGGGAAGAAAGAGACCCAGTACTTC; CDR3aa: CASSQPGQGKKETQYF
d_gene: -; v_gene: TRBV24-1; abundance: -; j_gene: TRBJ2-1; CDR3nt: TGTGCCACCAGTCTCAGCGCGATCACAACCTACAATGAGCAGTTCTTC; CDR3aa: CATSLSAITTYNEQFF
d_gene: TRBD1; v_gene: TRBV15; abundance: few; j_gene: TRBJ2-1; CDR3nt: TGTGCCACCAGCCCCCAGGGGGCCGGTCCGGCGGGCAATGAGCAGTTCTTC; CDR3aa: CATSPQGAGPAGNEQFF